The 22 T cell receptor beta chains in this list originate from one sample, sequenced in a study of CD8 T cells in Susac syndrome. Reverse transcription of about 0.5 to 1 ug RNA used random hexamers. TCRdb reprocessed the immunoSEQ multiplex PCR reads via MiXCR and lists one record per CDR3 protein. The table has under 200,000 distinct CDR3 sequences, 94% seen once. Sequences were obtained from CD4+ T cells from PBMCs. The receptor set was obtained from a human donor with Susac syndrome.

The V gene is TRBV7-2, the J gene TRBJ1-4; D is unresolved. V was clipped by 5 bases and J by 4 bases, with 17 bases between them. CDR3 size: 16 residues. Germline-derived CDR1 and CDR2 are SGHTA and FQGNSA. The CDR3 here is CASSPGWGVGNEKLFF. As DNA, the CDR3 is TGTGCCAGCAGCCCAGGATGGGGAGTGGGTAATGAAAAACTGTTTTTT. Complete variable domain (other parts from reference TRBV7-2 and TRBJ1-4): GAGVSQSPSNKVTEKGKDVELRCDPISGHTALYWYRQSLGQGLEFLIYFQGNSAPDKSGLPSDRFSAERTGGSVSTLTIQRTQQEDSAVYLCASSPGWGVGNEKLFFGSGTQLSVL.

This chain joins TRBV5-1 and TRBJ2-5; D might be TRBD2 (7 bases). V was pared by 5 bases and J by 2 bases, with 13 bases between. The CDR3 extends over 14 amino acids. CDR1 and CDR2 (germline): SGHRS, YFSETQ. The CDR3 loop is CASSAGGQQETQYF. In DNA form, the CDR3 reads TGCGCCAGCAGTGCCGGGGGGCAGCAAGAGACCCAGTACTTC.

The chain combines TRBV6-5 with TRBJ1-1; 8 nucleotides match TRBD1. Germline loops: CDR1 MNHEY, CDR2 SVGAGI. This CDR3 has 14 amino acids. V lost 6 bases to trimming and J lost 1 base; unmatched junction nucleotides: 4. The CDR3 DNA follows: TGTGCCAGCAGAACCGGGACAGGGAACACTGAAGCTTTCTTT. As protein: CASRTGTGNTEAFF.

The V gene is TRBV7-3, the J gene TRBJ2-1; TRBD1 or TRBD2 may be the D gene (5 bases each). Germline V gene lookup returns CDR1 SGHTA and CDR2 FQGTGA. CDR3 length: 15 amino acids. V was clipped by 0 bases and J by 6 bases, with 12 bases between them. In DNA form, the CDR3 reads TGTGCCAGCAGCTTAACGACCGGGACCTTCAATGAGCAGTTCTTC. It yields the protein CASSLTTGTFNEQFF.

The chain has TRBV9 and TRBJ1-4; TRBD1 matches 10 bases. Trimming took 3 bases from V and 7 from J; bases not matched to a gene: 12. The CDR3 has 17 residues. Germline CDR1 is SGDLS and CDR2 is YYNGEE. The CDR3 reads CASSARDRGKSSEKLFF. CDR3 in DNA: TGTGCCAGCAGCGCCCGGGACAGGGGAAAGAGCAGTGAAAAACTGTTTTTT.

The chain couples TRBV7-9 to TRBJ1-1, with no clear D. The CDR3 is made up of 12 amino acids. Germline loops: CDR1 SEHNR, CDR2 FQNEAQ (reference sequence). The V and J ends lost 2 bases and 7 bases respectively, with 8 bases between them. The CDR3 nucleotides read TGTGCCAGCAGCTTACGGCAAGATGAAGCTTTCTTT. Its protein product is CASSLRQDEAFF.

The rearrangement joins TRBV30 to TRBJ1-5; D uncertain. Germline-derived CDR1 and CDR2 are GTSNPN and SVGIG (reference sequence). The CDR3 extends over 13 amino acids. Between the trimmed V and J ends, which lost 0 bases and 7 bases, there was a span of 10 bases. The CDR3 bases are TGTGCCTGGAGTGTCGAGGGCAGGCAGCCCCAGCATTTT. Protein sequence: CAWSVEGRQPQHF.

The chain employs TRBV24-1 and TRBJ2-3; D gene unclear. V was trimmed by 8 bases and J by 5 bases, leaving 13 bases between them. Looked up from germline, CDR1 is KGHDR and CDR2 is SFDVKD. CDR3 length equals 13 residues. CDR3 in amino acids: CATKGRFQDTQYF. CDR3 nucleotide sequence: TGTGCCACCAAGGGCAGGTTCCAAGATACGCAGTATTTT.

V usage is TRBV18 and J usage is TRBJ1-2; no clear D gene. This CDR3 comprises 15 residues. Germline-derived CDR1 and CDR2 are KGHSH and LQKENI. Trimming stripped 0 bases from V and 8 bases from J, with 16 bases between. CDR3 sequence (DNA): TGTGCCAGCTCACCACCGGCTGGCACCTTTCGGGGCTACACCTTC. Protein product: CASSPPAGTFRGYTF.

The chain combines TRBV4-1 with TRBJ2-2; possible D gene TRBD1, 5 bases. This CDR3 comprises 15 residues. V lost 0 bases, J lost 5 bases, and 10 bases lay in between. Germline V lookup: CDR1 MGHRA, CDR2 YSYEKL. CDR3 nucleotide sequence: TGCGCCAGCAGCCAAGAACCAGGGAAAACCGGGGAGCTGTTTTTT. Encoded protein: CASSQEPGKTGELFF.

This clonotype showed up just once. The chain joins TRBV25-1 to TRBJ2-7, with TRBD1 matching over 9 bases. The CDR3 loop spans 16 amino acids. Germline CDR1 and CDR2: MGHDK and SYGVNS. Unmatched junction bases numbered 9, after V lost 6 bases and J lost 0 bases. CDR3 amino acids: CASSGADRGTSYEQYF. Written as DNA, the CDR3 is TGTGCCAGCAGCGGGGCAGACAGGGGGACCTCCTACGAGCAGTACTTC.

This chain joins TRBV6-5 and TRBJ1-2; 8 bases line up with TRBD1. The V gene end was trimmed by 5 bases and the J gene end by 2 bases; junction bases not matched to a gene: 7. The CDR3 extends over 15 amino acids. The germline V gene has CDR1 MNHEY and CDR2 SVGAGI. CDR3 amino acids: CASSQPRTGNYGYTF. The CDR3 nucleotides read TGTGCCAGCAGTCAACCGAGGACAGGGAACTATGGCTACACCTTC.

The chain combines TRBV11-2 with TRBJ1-6; 9 bases are a match to TRBD1. The CDR3 runs 14 residues. V lost 1 base, J lost 12 bases, and 4 bases stayed unmatched. Germline V lookup: CDR1 SGHAT, CDR2 FQNNGV. The CDR3 region is CASSLGTGAGPLHF. The CDR3 DNA sequence: TGTGCCAGCAGCTTAGGGACAGGGGCAGGACCCCTCCACTTT.

The chain is built from TRBV3-1 and TRBJ1-5; 7 positions match TRBD1. From germline, CDR1 is LGHDT and CDR2 YNNKEL (reference sequence). There are 15 residues in the CDR3. J lost 7 bases, V lost 0 bases, and 6 bases had no gene match. CDR3 nucleotide sequence: TGTGCCAGCAGCCAAGATGACAGGGAGAACCAGCCCCAGCATTTT. Translated: CASSQDDRENQPQHF.

V usage is TRBV20-1 and J usage is TRBJ2-3; the match to TRBD2 covers 7 bases. With 0 bases clipped from V and 2 bases from J, the junction kept 8 bases outside the gene matches. The CDR3 contains 16 residues. Germline V gene sequence: CDR1 DFQATT, CDR2 SNEGSKA (reference sequence). CDR3 DNA: TGCAGTGCTAGAGATAGGTTACTAGCGCTCACAGATACGCAGTATTTT. It encodes CSARDRLLALTDTQYF.

This chain connects TRBV20-1 to TRBJ1-1; the D gene is possibly TRBD1 (6 bases). Germline assignment: CDR1 DFQATT and CDR2 SNEGSKA (reference sequence). Trimming removed 2 bases at V and 4 bases at J, with 14 bases between. CDR3 length: 14 amino acids. In DNA form, the CDR3 reads TGCAGTGCTAGACAGGGGACCGAGGGCACTGAAGCTTTCTTT. This translates into CSARQGTEGTEAFF.

The J gene is TRBJ2-3, the V gene TRBV20-1; possibly TRBD1 for D (5 bases). This CDR3 contains 16 residues. The V end lost 1 base, the J end lost 3 bases, and 17 bases lay between the germline ends. The germline gives CDR1 DFQATT, CDR2 SNEGSKA (reference sequence). CDR3 region: CSARAPQGPQTDTQYF. The CDR3 DNA is TGCAGTGCTAGAGCCCCCCAGGGCCCCCAGACAGATACGCAGTATTTT.

This sequence joins TRBV20-1 and TRBJ2-1; D unresolved. The germline V gene encodes CDR1 DFQATT and CDR2 SNEGSKA (reference sequence). Trimming took 2 bases from V and 4 from J, leaving 12 bases between them. The CDR3 covers 14 residues. In DNA form, the CDR3 reads TGCAGTGCTAGATCAGGAGCAACGTACAATGAGCAGTTCTTC. Translating gives CSARSGATYNEQFF.

The chain combines TRBV29-1 with TRBJ1-2; TRBD1 is a possible D gene (5 bases). Trimming pared 4 bases from V and 4 bases from J, leaving 13 bases between. The CDR3 runs 13 residues. CDR1 and CDR2 from the germline V gene are SQVTM and ANQGSEA. The CDR3 sequence is CSVGGGVSYGYTF. As DNA, the CDR3 is TGCAGCGTTGGTGGAGGGGTGAGCTATGGCTACACCTTC.

CDR3 protein: CASSLGQMNSPLHF. The CDR3 nucleotides are TGTGCCAGCAGTTTGGGTCAAATGAATTCACCCCTCCACTTT. The chain combines TRBV12-3 or TRBV12-4 with TRBJ1-6; D remains unclear. V lost 3 bases, J lost 7 bases, and 10 bases lay in between. This CDR3 has 14 amino acids.

V is TRBV7-8 and J is TRBJ2-1; TRBD1 might be the D (6 bases). The CDR3 covers 15 residues. Germline V CDR1 and CDR2: SGHVS, FQNEAQ. The V end was cut by 1 base, the J end by 2 bases, with 9 bases between. CDR3 loop: CASSLGGQAYNEQFF. The CDR3 DNA is TGTGCCAGCAGCTTAGGGGGGCAAGCCTACAATGAGCAGTTCTTC.

The rearrangement uses TRBV2 and TRBJ2-5; 9 bases match TRBD2. CDR1 is SNHLY and CDR2 is FYNNEI in the germline V gene. The V gene end was trimmed by 8 bases and the J gene end by 4 bases; junction bases not matched to a gene: 11. This CDR3 contains 15 residues. The CDR3 DNA reads as TGTGCCAGCGGGATTGGCGGGGGGGCCGGAGAGACCCAGTACTTC. Protein product: CASGIGGGAGETQYF.